The sequence of this T cell receptor (beta chain) was determined in a study of blood T cell repertoires in COVID-19. Germline trimming cut 5 bases from V and 7 bases from J; bases unmatched to any gene: 7. CDR3 length: 14 amino acids. Germline-derived CDR1 and CDR2 are LNHDA and SQIVND (reference sequence). Profiling relied on immunoSEQ multiplex PCR, and the TCRdb table lists in-frame clones only, not all of them. The sample lists about half a million clones; approximately 85% were seen once. The clonotype originates from a human donor in a cohort sampled during active COVID-19. The rearrangement uses TRBV19 and TRBJ2-3, with TRBD1 matching over 9 bases. Sequenced: peripheral blood. CDR3 bases: TGTGCCAGTAGTGGGACAGGGAGTAGGAATACGCAGTATTTT. Translation: CASSGTGSRNTQYF.